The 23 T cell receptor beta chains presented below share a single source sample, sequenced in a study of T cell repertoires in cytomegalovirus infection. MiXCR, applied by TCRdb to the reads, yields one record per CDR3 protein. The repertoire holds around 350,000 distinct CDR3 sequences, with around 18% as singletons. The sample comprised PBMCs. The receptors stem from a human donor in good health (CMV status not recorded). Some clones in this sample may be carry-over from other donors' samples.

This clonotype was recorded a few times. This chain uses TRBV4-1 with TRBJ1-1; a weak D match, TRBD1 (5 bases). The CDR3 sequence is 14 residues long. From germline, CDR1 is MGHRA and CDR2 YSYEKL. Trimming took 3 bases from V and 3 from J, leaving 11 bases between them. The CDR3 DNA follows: TGCGCCAGCAGCCATAATTGGGGGGACACTGAAGCTTTCTTT. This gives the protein CASSHNWGDTEAFF.

The CDR3 DNA sequence: TGTGCCAGCAGTTTTGGGGACAGCACAGATACGCAGTATTTT. The encoded protein is CASSFGDSTDTQYF. The chain combines TRBV28 with TRBJ2-3, with D perhaps being TRBD1 or TRBD2 (5 bases each). Germline-derived CDR1 and CDR2 are MDHEN and SYDVKM. The CDR3 is made up of 14 amino acids. Trimming left V 3 bases short and J 0 bases short, with 7 bases between.

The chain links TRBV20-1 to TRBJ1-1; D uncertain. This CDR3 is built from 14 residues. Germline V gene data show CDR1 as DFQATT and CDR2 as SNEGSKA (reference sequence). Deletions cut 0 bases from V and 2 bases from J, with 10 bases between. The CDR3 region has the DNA TGCAGTGCTAGAGAAGGATCCCTAAACACTGAAGCTTTCTTT. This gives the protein CSAREGSLNTEAFF.

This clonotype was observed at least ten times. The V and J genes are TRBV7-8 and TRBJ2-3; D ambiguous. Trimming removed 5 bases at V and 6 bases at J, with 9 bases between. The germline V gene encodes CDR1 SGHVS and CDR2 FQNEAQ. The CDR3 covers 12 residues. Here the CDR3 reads CASSGNGDTQYF. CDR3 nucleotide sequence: TGTGCCAGCAGCGGAAACGGGGATACGCAGTATTTT.

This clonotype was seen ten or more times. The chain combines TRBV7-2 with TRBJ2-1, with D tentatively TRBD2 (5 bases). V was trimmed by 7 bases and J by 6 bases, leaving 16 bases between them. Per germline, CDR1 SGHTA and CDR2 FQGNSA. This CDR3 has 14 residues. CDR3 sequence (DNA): TGTGCCAGCATCAAGGGAGATGATACCAATGAGCAGTTCTTC. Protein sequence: CASIKGDDTNEQFF.

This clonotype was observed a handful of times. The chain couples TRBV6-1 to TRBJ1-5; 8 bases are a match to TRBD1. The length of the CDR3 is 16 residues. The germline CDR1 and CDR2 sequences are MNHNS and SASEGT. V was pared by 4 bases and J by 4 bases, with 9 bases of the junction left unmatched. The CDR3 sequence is CASSGGTGGRNQPQHF. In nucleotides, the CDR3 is TGTGCCAGCAGTGGAGGGACAGGAGGACGAAATCAGCCCCAGCATTTT.

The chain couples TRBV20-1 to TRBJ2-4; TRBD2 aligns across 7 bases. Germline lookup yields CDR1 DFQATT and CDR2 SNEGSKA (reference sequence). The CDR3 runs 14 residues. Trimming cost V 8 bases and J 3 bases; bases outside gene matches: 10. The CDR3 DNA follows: TGCAGTACCATTGGGGGGGGGGACAAAAACATTCAGTACTTC. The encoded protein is CSTIGGGDKNIQYF.

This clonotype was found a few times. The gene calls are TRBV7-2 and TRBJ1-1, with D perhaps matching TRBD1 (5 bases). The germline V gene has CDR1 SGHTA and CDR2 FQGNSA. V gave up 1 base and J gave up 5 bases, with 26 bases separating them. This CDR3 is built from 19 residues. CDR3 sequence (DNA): TGTGCCAGCAGCTTAGTTAGGGGTATGGCAGGGTCTCGGGGTACTGAAGCTTTCTTT. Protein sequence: CASSLVRGMAGSRGTEAFF.

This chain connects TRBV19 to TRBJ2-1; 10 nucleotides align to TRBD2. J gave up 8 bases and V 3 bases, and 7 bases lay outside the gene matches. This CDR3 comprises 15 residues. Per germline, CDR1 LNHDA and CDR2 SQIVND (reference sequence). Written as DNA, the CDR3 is TGTGCCAGTAGTATGCTAGCGGGAGAGGTAGATGAGCAGTTCTTC. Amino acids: CASSMLAGEVDEQFF.

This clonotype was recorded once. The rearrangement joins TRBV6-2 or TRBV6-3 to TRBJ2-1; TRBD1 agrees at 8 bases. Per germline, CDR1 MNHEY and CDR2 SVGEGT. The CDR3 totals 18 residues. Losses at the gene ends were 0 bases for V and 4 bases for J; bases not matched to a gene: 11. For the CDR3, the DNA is TGTGCCAGCAGTTACTCTGGACAGGGAGAGGGGGGTTACAATGAGCAGTTCTTC. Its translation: CASSYSGQGEGGYNEQFF.

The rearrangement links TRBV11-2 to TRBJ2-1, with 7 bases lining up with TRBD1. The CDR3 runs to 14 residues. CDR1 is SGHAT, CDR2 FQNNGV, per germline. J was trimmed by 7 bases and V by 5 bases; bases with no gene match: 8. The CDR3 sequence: CASSTTTGTNEQFF. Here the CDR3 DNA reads TGTGCCAGCAGCACTACGACAGGGACGAATGAGCAGTTCTTC.

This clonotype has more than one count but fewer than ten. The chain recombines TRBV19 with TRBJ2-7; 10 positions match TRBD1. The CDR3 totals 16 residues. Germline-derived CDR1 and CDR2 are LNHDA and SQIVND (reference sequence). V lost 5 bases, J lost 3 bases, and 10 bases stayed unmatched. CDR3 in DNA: TGTGCCAGTAGTTCTGACGGTGGGACAGGGGACTACGAGCAGTACTTC. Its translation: CASSSDGGTGDYEQYF.

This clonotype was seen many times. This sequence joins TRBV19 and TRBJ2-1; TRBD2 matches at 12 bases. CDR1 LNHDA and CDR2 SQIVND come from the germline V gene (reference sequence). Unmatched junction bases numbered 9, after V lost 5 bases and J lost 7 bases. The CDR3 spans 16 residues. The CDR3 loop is CASSATGTSGRNEQFF. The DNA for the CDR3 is TGTGCCAGTAGTGCTACCGGGACTAGCGGGCGGAATGAGCAGTTCTTC.

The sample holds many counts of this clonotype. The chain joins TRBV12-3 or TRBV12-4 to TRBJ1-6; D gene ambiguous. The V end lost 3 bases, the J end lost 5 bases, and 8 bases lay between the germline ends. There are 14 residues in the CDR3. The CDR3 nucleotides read TGTGCCAGCAGTTTCGGAGAAGATAATTCACCCCTCCACTTT. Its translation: CASSFGEDNSPLHF.

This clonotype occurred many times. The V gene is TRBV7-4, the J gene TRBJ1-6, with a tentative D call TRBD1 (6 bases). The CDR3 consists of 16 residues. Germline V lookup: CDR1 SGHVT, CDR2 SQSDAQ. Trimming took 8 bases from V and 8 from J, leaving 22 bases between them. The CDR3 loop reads CASFRGQRGGYSPLHF. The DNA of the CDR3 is TGTGCCAGCTTTCGGGGGCAGCGAGGGGGATATTCACCCCTCCACTTT.

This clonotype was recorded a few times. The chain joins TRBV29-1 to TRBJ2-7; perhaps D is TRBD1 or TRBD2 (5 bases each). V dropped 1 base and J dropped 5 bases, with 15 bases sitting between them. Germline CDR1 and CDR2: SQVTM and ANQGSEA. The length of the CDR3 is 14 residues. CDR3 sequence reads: CSVEGRNEGHEQYF. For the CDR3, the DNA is TGCAGCGTTGAAGGACGTAACGAGGGGCACGAGCAGTACTTC.

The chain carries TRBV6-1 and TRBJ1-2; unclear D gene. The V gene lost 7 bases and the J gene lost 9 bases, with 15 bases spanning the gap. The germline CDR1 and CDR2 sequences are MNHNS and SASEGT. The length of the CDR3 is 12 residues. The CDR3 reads CASTDRRKSYTF. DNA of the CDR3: TGTGCCAGCACCGACCGGCGGAAAAGCTACACCTTC.

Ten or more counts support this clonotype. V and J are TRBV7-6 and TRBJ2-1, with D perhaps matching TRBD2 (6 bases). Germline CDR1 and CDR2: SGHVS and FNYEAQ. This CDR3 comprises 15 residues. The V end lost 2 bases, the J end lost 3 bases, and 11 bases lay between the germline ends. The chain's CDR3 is CASSLTGGDYNEQFF. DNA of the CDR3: TGTGCCAGCAGCTTAACCGGGGGAGACTACAATGAGCAGTTCTTC.

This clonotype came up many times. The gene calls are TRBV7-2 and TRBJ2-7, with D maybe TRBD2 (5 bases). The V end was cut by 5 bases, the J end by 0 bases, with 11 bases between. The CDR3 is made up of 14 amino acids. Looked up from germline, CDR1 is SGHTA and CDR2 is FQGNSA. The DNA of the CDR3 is TGTGCCAGCAGCGCCGGGATTTCCTCCTACGAGCAGTACTTC. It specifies CASSAGISSYEQYF.

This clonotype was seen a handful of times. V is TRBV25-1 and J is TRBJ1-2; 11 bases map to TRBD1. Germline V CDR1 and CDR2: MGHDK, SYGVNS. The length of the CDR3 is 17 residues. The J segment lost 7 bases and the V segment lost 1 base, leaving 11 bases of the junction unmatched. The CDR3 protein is CASSELGGTGGYGGYTF. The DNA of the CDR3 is TGTGCCAGCAGTGAATTGGGAGGGACAGGGGGTTACGGTGGCTACACCTTC.

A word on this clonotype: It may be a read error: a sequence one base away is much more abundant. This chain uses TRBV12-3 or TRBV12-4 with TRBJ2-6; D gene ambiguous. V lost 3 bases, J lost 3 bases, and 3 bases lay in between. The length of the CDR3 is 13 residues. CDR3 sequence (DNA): TGTGCCAGCAGTTTTCGTGGGGCCAACGTCCTGACTTTC. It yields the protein CASSFRGANVLTF.

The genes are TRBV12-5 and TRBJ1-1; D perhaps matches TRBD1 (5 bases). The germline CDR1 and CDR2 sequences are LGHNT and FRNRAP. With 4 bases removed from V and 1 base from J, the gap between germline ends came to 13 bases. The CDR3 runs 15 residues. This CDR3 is CASGYGAGWNTEAFF. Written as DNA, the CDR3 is TGTGCTAGTGGTTATGGGGCAGGGTGGAACACTGAAGCTTTCTTT.

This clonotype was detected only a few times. The CDR3 loop is CASSRQRGLFF. The DNA of the CDR3 is TGTGCCAGCAGCCGCCAGAGGGGGCTGTTTTTT. The V call is TRBV12-3 or TRBV12-4, the J call TRBJ2-2; D is perhaps TRBD1 or TRBD2 (5 bases each). This CDR3 is 11 amino acids long. Trimming took 6 bases from V and 13 from J, leaving 12 bases between them.